The clone carrying this T cell receptor (beta chain) was detected only a few times. This entry is derived from a study of blood T cell repertoires in COVID-19. Produced via immunoSEQ multiplex PCR; TCRdb's table is partial and in-frame only. Among 150,000 or so clones, 70% to 90% were seen once, and the ten largest hold 5.4%. V was trimmed by 1 base and J by 8 bases, leaving 20 bases between them. This CDR3 contains 16 residues. Per the germline V gene, CDR1 is LGHNA and CDR2 is YSLEER. Sequencing was done on a sample of peripheral blood. This TCR was sampled from a woman aged 45-59 years with COVID-19, enrolled during active disease. The chain links TRBV4-3 to TRBJ1-2; a weak D match, TRBD1 (5 bases). This CDR3 is CASSQGMGRSAEGYTF. The CDR3 DNA is TGCGCCAGCAGCCAAGGGATGGGGCGATCGGCGGAAGGCTACACCTTC.